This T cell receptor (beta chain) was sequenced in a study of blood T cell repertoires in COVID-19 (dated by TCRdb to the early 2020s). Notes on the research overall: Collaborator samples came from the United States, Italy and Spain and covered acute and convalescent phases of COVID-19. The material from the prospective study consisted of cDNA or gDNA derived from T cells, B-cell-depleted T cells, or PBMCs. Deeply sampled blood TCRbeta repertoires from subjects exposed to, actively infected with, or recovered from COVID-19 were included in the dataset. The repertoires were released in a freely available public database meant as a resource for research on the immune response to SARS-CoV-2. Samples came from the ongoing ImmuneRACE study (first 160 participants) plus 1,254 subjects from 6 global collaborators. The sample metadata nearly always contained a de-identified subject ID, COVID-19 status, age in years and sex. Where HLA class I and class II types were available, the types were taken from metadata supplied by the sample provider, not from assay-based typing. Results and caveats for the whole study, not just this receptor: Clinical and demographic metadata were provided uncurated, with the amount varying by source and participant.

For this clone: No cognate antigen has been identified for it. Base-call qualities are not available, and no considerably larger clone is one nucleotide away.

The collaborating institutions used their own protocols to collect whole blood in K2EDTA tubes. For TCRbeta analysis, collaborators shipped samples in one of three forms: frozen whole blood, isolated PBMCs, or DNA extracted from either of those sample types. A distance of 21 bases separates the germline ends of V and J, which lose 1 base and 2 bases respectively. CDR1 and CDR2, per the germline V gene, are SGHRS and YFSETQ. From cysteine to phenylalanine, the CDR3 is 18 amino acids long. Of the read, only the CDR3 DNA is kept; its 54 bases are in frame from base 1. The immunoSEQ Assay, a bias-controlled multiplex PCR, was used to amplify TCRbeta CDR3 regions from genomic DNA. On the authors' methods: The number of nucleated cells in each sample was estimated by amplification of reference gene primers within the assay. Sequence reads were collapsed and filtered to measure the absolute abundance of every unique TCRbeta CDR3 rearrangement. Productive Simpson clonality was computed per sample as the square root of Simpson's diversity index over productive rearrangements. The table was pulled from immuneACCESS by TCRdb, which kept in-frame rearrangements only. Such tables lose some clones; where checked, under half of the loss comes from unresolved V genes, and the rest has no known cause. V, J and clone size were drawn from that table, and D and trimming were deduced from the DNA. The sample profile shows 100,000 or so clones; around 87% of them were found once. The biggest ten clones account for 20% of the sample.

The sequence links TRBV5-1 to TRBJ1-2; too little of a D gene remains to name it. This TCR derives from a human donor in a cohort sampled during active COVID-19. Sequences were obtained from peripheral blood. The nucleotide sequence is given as TGCGCCAGCAGCTTGATTTACCAGGCCTCCATCCTAAACTATGGCTACACCTTC. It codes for CASSLIYQASILNYGYTF.